This TCR beta chain is from a study of shared clonotypes between healthy human individuals. This clone was counted once. The antigen remains unidentified. Replicate PCRs from sorted subsets contained about 200 ng DNA, which is some 30,000 T cell genomes. TCRdb's table, derived via immunoSEQ multiplex PCR, lists solely in-frame clones and lacks some. The table has approximately 600,000 clones, around 96% seen once. Study-level findings and limits: Naive CD4 clonotypes overlapped across a handful of donors at roughly 5%.

CD45RO-negative cells were positively selected for CCR7, leaving out terminally differentiated effector memory CD45RA+ cells. There were only Caucasian adults among the donors, and all lived in Nashville, Tennessee. Germline CDR1 is MNHEY and CDR2 is SMNVEV (reference sequence). V gave up 8 bases and J gave up 7 bases, with 18 bases separating them. CDR3 length: 14 amino acids. The chain recombines TRBV27 with TRBJ2-1; weak D call: TRBD2 (6 bases). This receptor was identified in a woman under 40 in good health. The source material was naive CD8+ T cells sorted from blood. The CDR3 is CASSAGIIPNEQFF. DNA of the CDR3: TGTGCCAGCTCGGCGGGAATTATCCCTAATGAGCAGTTCTTC.